This record covers a single TCR beta chain. What it recognizes is unknown. Researchers divided each subset's genomic DNA evenly across several immunoSEQ plates. TCRdb keeps only in-frame clones here, not all; method: immunoSEQ multiplex PCR. This repertoire shows 500,000 to 550,000 clones, about 96% found once; its top ten account for 0.05% to 0.07%. The data derive from a study of shared clonotypes between healthy human individuals. Study-level results: A generally larger estimated richness was seen in naive subsets than in memory subsets. How much donors shared clonotypes was expected to be affected by sequencing depth. Among non-shared clonotypes, generation probabilities were lower than among those shared by all four donors.

V was clipped by 4 bases and J by 10 bases, with 11 bases between them. This CDR3 is 12 amino acids long. Germline assignment: CDR1 MNHEY and CDR2 SVGAGI. V usage is TRBV6-5 and J usage is TRBJ2-1, with a weak D call TRBD2 (5 bases). Sequenced: naive CD4+ T cells sorted from blood. Subset here: CD45RA+ positively selected. The receptor was derived from a woman between 25 and 40 years old in good health. CDR3 nucleotide sequence: TGTGCCAGCAGTTGGAGGTCCGGGGAGCAGTTCTTC. This gives the protein CASSWRSGEQFF.